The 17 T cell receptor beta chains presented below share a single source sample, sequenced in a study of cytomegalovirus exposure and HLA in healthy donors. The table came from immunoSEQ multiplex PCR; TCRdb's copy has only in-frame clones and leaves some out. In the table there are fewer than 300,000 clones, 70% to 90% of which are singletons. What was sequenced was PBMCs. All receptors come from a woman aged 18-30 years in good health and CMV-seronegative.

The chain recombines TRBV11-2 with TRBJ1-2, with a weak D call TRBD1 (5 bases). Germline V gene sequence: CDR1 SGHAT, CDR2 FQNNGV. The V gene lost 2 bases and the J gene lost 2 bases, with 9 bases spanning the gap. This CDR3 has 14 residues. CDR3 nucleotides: TGTGCCAGCAGCTTAAGTGCAGGGAACTATGGCTACACCTTC. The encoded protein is CASSLSAGNYGYTF.

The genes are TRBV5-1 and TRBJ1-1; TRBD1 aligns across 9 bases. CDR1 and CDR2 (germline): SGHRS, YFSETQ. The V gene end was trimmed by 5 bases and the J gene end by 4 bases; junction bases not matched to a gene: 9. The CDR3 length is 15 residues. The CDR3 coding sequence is TGCGCCAGCAGTCCTCCCGGACAGGGGCGCACTGAAGCTTTCTTT. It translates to CASSPPGQGRTEAFF.

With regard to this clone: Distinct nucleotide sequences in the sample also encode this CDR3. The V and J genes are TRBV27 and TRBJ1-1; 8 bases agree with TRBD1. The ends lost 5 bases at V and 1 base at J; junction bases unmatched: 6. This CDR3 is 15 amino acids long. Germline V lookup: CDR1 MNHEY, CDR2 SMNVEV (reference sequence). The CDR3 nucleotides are TGTGCCAGCAGTCCACGGACAGGGAGGAACACTGAAGCTTTCTTT. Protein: CASSPRTGRNTEAFF.

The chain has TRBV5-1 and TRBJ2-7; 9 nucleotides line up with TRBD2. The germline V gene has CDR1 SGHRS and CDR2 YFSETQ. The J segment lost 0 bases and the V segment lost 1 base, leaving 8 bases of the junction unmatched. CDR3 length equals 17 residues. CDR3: CASSLPPAGGPSYEQYF. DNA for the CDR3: TGCGCCAGCAGCTTGCCTCCAGCGGGAGGCCCCTCCTACGAGCAGTACTTC. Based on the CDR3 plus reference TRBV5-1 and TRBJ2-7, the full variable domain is KAGVTQTPRYLIKTRGQQVTLSCSPISGHRSVSWYQQTPGQGLQFLFEYFSETQRNKGNFPGRFSGRQFSNSRSEMNVSTLELGDSALYLCASSLPPAGGPSYEQYFGPGTRLTVT.

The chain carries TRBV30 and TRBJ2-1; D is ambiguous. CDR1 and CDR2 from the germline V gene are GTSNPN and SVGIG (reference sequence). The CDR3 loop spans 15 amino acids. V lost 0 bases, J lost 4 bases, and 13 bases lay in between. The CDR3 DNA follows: TGTGCCTGGAGTGTAATACTGGGCCCTTACAATGAGCAGTTCTTC. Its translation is CAWSVILGPYNEQFF.

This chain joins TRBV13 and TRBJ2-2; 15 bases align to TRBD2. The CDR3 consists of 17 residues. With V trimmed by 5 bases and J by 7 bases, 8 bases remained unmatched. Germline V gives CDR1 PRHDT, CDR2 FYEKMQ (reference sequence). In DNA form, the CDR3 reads TGTGCCAGCAGCCCGCGGACTAGCGGGAGGGCCGGCGGGGAGCTGTTTTTT. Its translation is CASSPRTSGRAGGELFF.

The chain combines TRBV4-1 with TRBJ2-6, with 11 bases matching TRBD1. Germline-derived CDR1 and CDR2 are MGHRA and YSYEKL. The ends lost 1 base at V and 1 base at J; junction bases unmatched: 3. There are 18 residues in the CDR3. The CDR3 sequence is CASSQGTGGGSGANVLTF. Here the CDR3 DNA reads TGCGCCAGCAGCCAAGGGACAGGGGGCGGGTCTGGGGCCAACGTCCTGACTTTC.

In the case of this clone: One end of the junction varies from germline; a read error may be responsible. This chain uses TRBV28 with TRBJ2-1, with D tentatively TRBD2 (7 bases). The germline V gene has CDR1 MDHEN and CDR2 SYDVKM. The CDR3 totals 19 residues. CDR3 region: CASSLSGGQRLLSFNEQFF. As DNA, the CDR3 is TGTGCCAGCAGTTTATCGGGGGGACAACGTCTCTTATCCTTCAATGAGCAGTTCTTC.

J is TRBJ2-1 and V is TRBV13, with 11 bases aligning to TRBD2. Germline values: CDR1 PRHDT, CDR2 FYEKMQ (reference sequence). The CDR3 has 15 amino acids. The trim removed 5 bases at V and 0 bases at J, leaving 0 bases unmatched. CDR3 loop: CASSLAGGSYNEQFF. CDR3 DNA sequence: TGTGCCAGCAGCCTAGCGGGAGGCTCCTACAATGAGCAGTTCTTC.

For the CDR3, the DNA is TGTGCCAGCAGCCCCGCCGGCAATGAGCAGTTCTTC. Its protein is CASSPAGNEQFF. The rearrangement joins TRBV7-3 to TRBJ2-1; no clear D. Trimming took 5 bases from V and 6 from J, leaving 8 bases between them. The CDR3 spans 12 residues. Germline values: CDR1 SGHTA, CDR2 FQGTGA.

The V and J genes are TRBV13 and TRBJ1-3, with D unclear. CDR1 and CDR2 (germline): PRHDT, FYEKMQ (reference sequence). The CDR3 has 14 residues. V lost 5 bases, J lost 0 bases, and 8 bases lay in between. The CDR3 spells CASSQVSSGNTIYF. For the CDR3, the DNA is TGTGCCAGCAGCCAGGTCTCCTCTGGAAACACCATATATTTT.

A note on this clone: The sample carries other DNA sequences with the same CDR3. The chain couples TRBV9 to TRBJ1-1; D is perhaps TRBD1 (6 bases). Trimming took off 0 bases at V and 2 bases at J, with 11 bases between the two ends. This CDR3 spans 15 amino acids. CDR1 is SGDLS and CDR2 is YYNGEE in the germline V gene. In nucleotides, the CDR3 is TGTGCCAGCAGCGTAGGGGGACAAGTTAACACTGAAGCTTTCTTT. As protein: CASSVGGQVNTEAFF.

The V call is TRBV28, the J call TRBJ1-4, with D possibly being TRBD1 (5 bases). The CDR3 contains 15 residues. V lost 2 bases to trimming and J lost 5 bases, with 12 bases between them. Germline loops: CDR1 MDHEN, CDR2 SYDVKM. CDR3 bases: TGTGCCAGCAGTTTAGGGGCCGCAGGGAATGAAAAACTGTTTTTT. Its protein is CASSLGAAGNEKLFF.

CDR3 nucleotides: TGTGCCACCAGCAGACTCATGGACAGGGGCTATGGCTACACCTTC. Protein product: CATSRLMDRGYGYTF. The chain is built from TRBV15 and TRBJ1-2; TRBD1 matches at 9 bases. The J segment lost 4 bases and the V segment lost 2 bases, leaving 5 bases of the junction unmatched. Germline CDR1 LNHNV, CDR2 YYDKDF (reference sequence). The CDR3 length is 15 residues. Drawing the rest from reference TRBV15 and TRBJ1-2, the complete variable domain is DAMVIQNPRYQVTQFGKPVTLSCSQTLNHNVMYWYQQKSSQAPKLLFHYYDKDFNNEADTPDNFQSRRPNTSFCFLDIRSPGLGDTAMYLCATSRLMDRGYGYTFGSGTRLTVV.

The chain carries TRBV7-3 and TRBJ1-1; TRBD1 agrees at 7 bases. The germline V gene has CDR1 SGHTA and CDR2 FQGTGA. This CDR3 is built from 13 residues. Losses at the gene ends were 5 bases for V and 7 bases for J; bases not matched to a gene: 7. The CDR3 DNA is TGTGCCAGCAGCCCACCGGGACAGAATGAAGCTTTCTTT. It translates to CASSPPGQNEAFF.

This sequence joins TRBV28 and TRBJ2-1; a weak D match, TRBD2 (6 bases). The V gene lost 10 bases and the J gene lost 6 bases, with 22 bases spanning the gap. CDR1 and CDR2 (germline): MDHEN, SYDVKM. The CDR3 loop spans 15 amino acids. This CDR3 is CATKPGARRGNEQFF. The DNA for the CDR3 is TGTGCCACCAAACCGGGAGCGCGTCGGGGCAATGAGCAGTTCTTC.

The CDR3 DNA is TGTGCCAGCAGCTCCGCTACGGAGTACAATGAGCAGTTCTTC. The encoded protein is CASSSATEYNEQFF. This sequence joins TRBV5-6 and TRBJ2-1; D is unclear. Trimming took 3 bases from V and 4 from J, leaving 11 bases between them. The CDR3 spans 14 residues. Per the germline V gene, CDR1 is SGHDT and CDR2 is YYEEEE. The whole variable domain, remainder taken from reference TRBV5-6 and TRBJ2-1, is DAGVTQSPTHLIKTRGQQVTLRCSPKSGHDTVSWYQQALGQGPQFIFQYYEEEERQRGNFPDRFSGHQFPNYSSELNVNALLLGDSALYLCASSSATEYNEQFFGPGTRLTVL.